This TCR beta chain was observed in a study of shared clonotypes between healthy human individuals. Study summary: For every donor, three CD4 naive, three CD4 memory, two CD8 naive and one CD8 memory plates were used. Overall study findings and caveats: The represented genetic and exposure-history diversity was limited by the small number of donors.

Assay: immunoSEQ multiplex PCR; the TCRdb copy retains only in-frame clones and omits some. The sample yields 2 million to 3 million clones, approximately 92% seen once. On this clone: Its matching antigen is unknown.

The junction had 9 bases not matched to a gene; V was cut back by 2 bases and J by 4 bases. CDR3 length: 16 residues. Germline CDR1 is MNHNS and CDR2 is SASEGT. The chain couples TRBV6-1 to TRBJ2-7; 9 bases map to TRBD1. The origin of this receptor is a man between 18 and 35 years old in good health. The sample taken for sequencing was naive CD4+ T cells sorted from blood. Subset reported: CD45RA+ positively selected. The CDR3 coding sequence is TGTGCCAGCAGTGAAATTTCGGGACAGGGAGCTTACGAGCAGTACTTC. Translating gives CASSEISGQGAYEQYF.